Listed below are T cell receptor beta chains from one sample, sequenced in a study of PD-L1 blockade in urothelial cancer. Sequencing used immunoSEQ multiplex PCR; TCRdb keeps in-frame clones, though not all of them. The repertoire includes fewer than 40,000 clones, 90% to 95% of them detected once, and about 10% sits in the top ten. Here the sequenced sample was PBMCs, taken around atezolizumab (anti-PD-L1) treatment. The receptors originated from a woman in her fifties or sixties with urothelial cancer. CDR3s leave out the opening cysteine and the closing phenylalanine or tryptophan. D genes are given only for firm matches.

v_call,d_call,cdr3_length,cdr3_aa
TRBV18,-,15,ASSPARGRGSSYEQY
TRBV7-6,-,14,ASSLVRGAGTDTQY
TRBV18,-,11,ASSPFLDNEQF
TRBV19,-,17,ASSIVPRARMGAWTTQY
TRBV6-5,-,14,ASSYSIGEKNNEQF
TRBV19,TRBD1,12,ASSLQGAWETQY
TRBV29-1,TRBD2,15,SVGLAGGRGPGETQY
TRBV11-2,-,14,ASSLWLRLAAGELF
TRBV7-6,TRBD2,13,ASLAGAVDTGELF
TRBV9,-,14,ASNKEERLRGETQY
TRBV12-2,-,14,ASRLETGSYSQPQH
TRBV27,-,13,ASSLSPLNTGELF
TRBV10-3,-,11,AISGQGGETQY
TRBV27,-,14,ASSSPGVTSTDTQY
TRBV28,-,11,ASSLRSGDPPT
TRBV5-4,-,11,ASSLSRAQTQY
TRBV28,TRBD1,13,ASRHTGGLSQPQH
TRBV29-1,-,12,SVRRTLEGYEQY
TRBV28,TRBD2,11,ASSLLAGGEQY
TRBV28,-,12,ASSLSGNSYEQY
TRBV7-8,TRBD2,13,ASSRSGRNTGELF
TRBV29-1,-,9,SIKSRNIQY
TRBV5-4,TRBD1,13,ASSLPGQGFYEQY
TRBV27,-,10,ASSFSPYEQY
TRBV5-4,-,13,ASSLGEVSGGTQY
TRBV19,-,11,ASSSRENTEAF
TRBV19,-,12,ASSMDTLGNTIY
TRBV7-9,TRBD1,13,ASSPGTGGNTEAF
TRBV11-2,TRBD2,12,ASSQSGIKGEQY
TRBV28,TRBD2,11,ASSSGTRETQY
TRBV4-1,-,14,ASSPRLSTTTDTQY
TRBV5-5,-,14,ASSSPLTGSNTEAF
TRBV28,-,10,ASSLSLRAYT
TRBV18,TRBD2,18,ASSYAGGFFPRTNTGELF
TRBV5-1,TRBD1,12,ASSQGGQGLEQY
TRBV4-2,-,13,ASSQVRHTSYEQY
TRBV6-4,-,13,ASSDSPGQNTEAF
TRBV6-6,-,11,ATQPPLDNEQF
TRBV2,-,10,ASLRGAGELF